These 25 T cell receptor beta chains originate from one sample sequenced in a study of cytomegalovirus exposure and HLA in healthy donors. Profiled with immunoSEQ multiplex PCR; TCRdb holds only in-frame clones, not every one. This table holds approximately 270,000 clones, 90% found once. The specimen was PBMCs. The receptors were gathered from a woman aged 18-35 years in good health and CMV-seronegative.

The chain joins TRBV10-3 to TRBJ1-3; D is uncertain. The CDR3 totals 14 residues. Trimming shortened V by 3 bases and J by 0 bases, and 6 bases separated the two germline ends. Germline assignment: CDR1 ENHRY and CDR2 SYGVKD. CDR3 nucleotides: TGTGCCATCAGTGACACAGACTCTGGAAACACCATATATTTT. It is translated as CAISDTDSGNTIYF.

V usage is TRBV7-8 and J usage is TRBJ1-1; tentative D call: TRBD1 (6 bases). CDR1 is SGHVS and CDR2 is FQNEAQ in the germline V gene. This CDR3 is built from 15 residues. The V end lost 0 bases, the J end lost 0 bases, and 8 bases lay between the germline ends. The CDR3 region has the DNA TGTGCCAGCAGCTTAGCTCCAGGGGTGAACACTGAAGCTTTCTTT. Translating gives CASSLAPGVNTEAFF.

The gene calls are TRBV4-3 and TRBJ2-5; a possible D gene is TRBD2 (6 bases). CDR1 is LGHNA and CDR2 is YSLEER in the germline V gene. This CDR3 is 14 amino acids long. V gave up 2 bases and J gave up 2 bases, with 9 bases separating them. The CDR3 spells CASSQTGGQETQYF. CDR3 bases: TGCGCCAGCAGCCAAACTGGAGGGCAAGAGACCCAGTACTTC.

V and J are TRBV5-1 and TRBJ1-5; D possibly corresponds to TRBD1 (5 bases). CDR3 length: 16 residues. Germline lookup yields CDR1 SGHRS and CDR2 YFSETQ. V lost 0 bases, J lost 0 bases, and 10 bases lay in between. The CDR3 sequence is CASSLGGLHSNQPQHF. In nucleotides, the CDR3 is TGCGCCAGCAGCTTGGGGGGACTCCATAGCAATCAGCCCCAGCATTTT.

CDR3 bases: TGTGCCAGCAGTTACGGTGGGACAGGGAACACTGAAGCTTTCTTT. The encoded protein is CASSYGGTGNTEAFF. This chain uses TRBV6-5 with TRBJ1-1; 8 bases are shared with TRBD1. Germline values: CDR1 MNHEY, CDR2 SVGAGI. Germline trimming cut 2 bases from V and 1 base from J; bases unmatched to any gene: 3. The CDR3 has 15 residues.

The table lists this clone with many counts. The chain links TRBV19 to TRBJ2-3; 7 bases fit TRBD2. The CDR3 length is 14 residues. V lost 2 bases and J lost 6; bases outside the gene matches: 5. From germline, CDR1 is LNHDA and CDR2 SQIVND (reference sequence). The CDR3, as DNA: TGTGCCAGTAGTATAATTCTGCGGGGGGATACGCAGTATTTT. Protein sequence: CASSIILRGDTQYF.

This sequence joins TRBV15 and TRBJ2-1; 11 bases agree with TRBD2. In germline, CDR1 is LNHNV, CDR2 YYDKDF (reference sequence). J gave up 9 bases and V 1 base, and 17 bases lay outside the gene matches. The CDR3 is 19 amino acids. As DNA, the CDR3 is TGTGCCACCAGCAGAGTGGGAGGGTATAGCGGGGGGGCTAAAAGTGAGCAGTTCTTC. Translated, it gives CATSRVGGYSGGAKSEQFF.

This chain connects TRBV5-1 to TRBJ2-5, with 9 bases lining up with TRBD2. V was pared by 0 bases and J by 2 bases, with 5 bases of the junction left unmatched. CDR1 is SGHRS and CDR2 is YFSETQ in the germline V gene. This CDR3 is built from 16 residues. The CDR3 coding sequence is TGCGCCAGCAGCTTGGCGGCTAGCGGGGCGCAAGAGACCCAGTACTTC. This translates into CASSLAASGAQETQYF.

The chain has TRBV5-6 and TRBJ2-1; TRBD2 matches 7 bases. CDR3 length equals 18 residues. CDR1 and CDR2 (germline): SGHDT, YYEEEE. Unmatched junction bases numbered 16, after V lost 1 base and J lost 6 bases. The CDR3 bases are TGTGCCAGCAGCTTGTTTATGATGGGGAGGGGAAGGGTCAATGAGCAGTTCTTC. It codes for CASSLFMMGRGRVNEQFF.

The J gene is TRBJ1-1, the V gene TRBV7-6; TRBD1 might be the D (6 bases). CDR1 is SGHVS and CDR2 is FNYEAQ in the germline V gene. Trimming shortened V by 5 bases and J by 3 bases, and 13 bases separated the two germline ends. CDR3 length: 14 residues. The CDR3 DNA is TGTGCCAGCAGCCCCCGGACAGATCACACTGAAGCTTTCTTT. Its protein product is CASSPRTDHTEAFF.

The count of this clone is one. V gene TRBV19 combines with J gene TRBJ2-5; D is unclear. In germline, CDR1 is LNHDA, CDR2 SQIVND (reference sequence). This CDR3 region has 13 residues. V was clipped by 3 bases and J by 1 base, with 6 bases between them. The CDR3 spells CASSIASQETQYF. The CDR3 region has the DNA TGTGCCAGTAGTATCGCCAGCCAAGAGACCCAGTACTTC.

J is TRBJ1-2 and V is TRBV19; 9 bases line up with TRBD1. Unmatched junction bases numbered 8, after V lost 3 bases and J lost 9 bases. Per germline, CDR1 LNHDA and CDR2 SQIVND (reference sequence). CDR3 length: 14 residues. CDR3 amino acids: CASSMRDRVDSYTF. The CDR3 coding sequence is TGTGCCAGTAGTATGCGGGACAGGGTTGATAGCTACACCTTC.

V gene TRBV4-3 combines with J gene TRBJ2-1; tentatively, D is TRBD2 (7 bases). V was shortened by 0 bases and J by 4 bases, with 13 bases between the two germline ends. Looked up from germline, CDR1 is LGHNA and CDR2 is YSLEER. The CDR3 is 16 residues long. The CDR3 nucleotides read TGCGCCAGCAGCCAAGATCTCCGGGGGGCGTACAATGAGCAGTTCTTC. Its translation: CASSQDLRGAYNEQFF.

The CDR3 sequence is CASSYSSAGDNTEAFF. In DNA, the CDR3 is TGCGCCAGCAGCTACTCATCCGCCGGGGATAACACTGAAGCTTTCTTT. The chain joins TRBV4-1 to TRBJ1-1; no definite D call. Germline values: CDR1 MGHRA, CDR2 YSYEKL. V dropped 5 bases and J dropped 2 bases, with 18 bases sitting between them. The CDR3 extends over 16 amino acids.

The rearrangement uses TRBV2 and TRBJ2-1; 8 nucleotides line up with TRBD1. V dropped 9 bases and J dropped 5; count of bases not matched to a gene: 6. From germline, CDR1 is SNHLY and CDR2 FYNNEI. The CDR3 is made up of 13 amino acids. The CDR3, as DNA: TGTGCCAGTGAGGACAGGGCCAACAATGAGCAGTTCTTC. This encodes CASEDRANNEQFF.

This rearrangement joins TRBV5-4 to TRBJ1-1; D call uncertain. Germline V gene lookup returns CDR1 SGHNT and CDR2 YYREEE (reference sequence). V dropped 3 bases and J dropped 5 bases, with 11 bases sitting between them. The CDR3 totals 13 residues. The chain's CDR3 is CASSSDRETEAFF. CDR3 coding DNA: TGTGCCAGCAGCTCGGACCGGGAAACTGAAGCTTTCTTT.

The J gene is TRBJ1-4, the V gene TRBV6-5; a weak D match, TRBD1 (5 bases). The CDR3 covers 14 residues. The germline V gene encodes CDR1 MNHEY and CDR2 SVGAGI. V lost 1 base and J lost 7, with 10 bases in between. The CDR3 sequence is CASSYLGGGEKLFF. The CDR3, as DNA: TGTGCCAGCAGTTACTTGGGGGGTGGTGAAAAACTGTTTTTT.

The rearrangement joins TRBV7-6 to TRBJ1-4, with D possibly TRBD1 on 5 matching bases. Trimming removed 5 bases at V and 3 bases at J, with 10 bases between. Germline V CDR1 and CDR2: SGHVS, FNYEAQ. The CDR3 spans 14 residues. The DNA for the CDR3 is TGTGCCAGCAGCCCTAGACAGTCTAATGAAAAACTGTTTTTT. It codes for CASSPRQSNEKLFF.

The rearrangement uses TRBV13 and TRBJ2-1; 13 nucleotides line up with TRBD2. Per the germline V gene, CDR1 is PRHDT and CDR2 is FYEKMQ (reference sequence). This CDR3 comprises 19 residues. V was pared by 5 bases and J by 0 bases, with 10 bases of the junction left unmatched. The CDR3 DNA is TGTGCCAGCAGCCCGGGACTAGCGGGGTTTTATAGCTCCTACAATGAGCAGTTCTTC. The encoded protein is CASSPGLAGFYSSYNEQFF.

This chain uses TRBV28 with TRBJ2-1, with TRBD2 matching over 11 bases. The CDR3 is 14 amino acids. The V and J ends lost 3 bases and 6 bases, in that order; junction bases with no gene match: 1. The V gene's germline CDR1 is MDHEN and CDR2 SYDVKM. The DNA for the CDR3 is TGTGCCAGCAGTTTTCTAGCGGGGGGCAATGAGCAGTTCTTC. It codes for CASSFLAGGNEQFF. Looking up the rest from reference TRBV28 and TRBJ2-1 gives the full variable domain: DVKVTQSSRYLVKRTGEKVFLECVQDMDHENMFWYRQDPGLGLRLIYFSYDVKMKEKGDIPEGYSVSREKKERFSLILESASTNQTSMYLCASSFLAGGNEQFFGPGTRLTVL.

CDR3 in DNA: TGCGCCAGCAGCTTGGCCGGCGGAGCTTCCTACGAGCAGTACTTC. This translates into CASSLAGGASYEQYF. V usage is TRBV5-1 and J usage is TRBJ2-7, with D hard to call. The germline V gene has CDR1 SGHRS and CDR2 YFSETQ. CDR3 length equals 15 residues. Trimming cost V 0 bases and J 1 base, with 11 bases left between them.

The V gene is TRBV5-1, the J gene TRBJ1-2; tentative D call: TRBD1 (5 bases). Germline CDR1 is SGHRS and CDR2 is YFSETQ. The length of the CDR3 is 14 residues. The germline V and J ends were trimmed by 4 bases and 4 bases, with 14 bases remaining between them. CDR3 sequence: CASSTEGQAYGYTF. The CDR3 region has the DNA TGCGCCAGCAGCACGGAGGGGCAGGCCTATGGCTACACCTTC.

CDR3 bases: TGTGCCAGTAGTAAAAACAGGGGCTCTGGGGCCAACGTCCTGACTTTC. As protein: CASSKNRGSGANVLTF. The chain couples TRBV19 to TRBJ2-6, with 7 nucleotides matching TRBD1. Trimming took 4 bases from V and 0 from J; bases not matched to a gene: 3. The CDR3 is 16 amino acids. The germline V gene has CDR1 LNHDA and CDR2 SQIVND (reference sequence).

The V call is TRBV6-1, the J call TRBJ1-5, with D uncertain. V lost 1 base to trimming and J lost 4 bases, with 11 bases between them. In germline, CDR1 is MNHNS, CDR2 SASEGT. The CDR3 runs to 15 residues. CDR3 coding DNA: TGTGCCAGCAGTGAAGATTGGCAGGCGAATCAGCCCCAGCATTTT. It is translated as CASSEDWQANQPQHF.

The chain links TRBV10-3 to TRBJ1-5; possibly TRBD1 for D (5 bases). V lost 3 bases and J lost 4, with 7 bases in between. The CDR3 extends over 13 amino acids. In germline, CDR1 is ENHRY, CDR2 SYGVKD. The CDR3, as DNA: TGTGCCATCAGTGAAAAGGGGAATCAGCCCCAGCATTTT. It is translated as CAISEKGNQPQHF.